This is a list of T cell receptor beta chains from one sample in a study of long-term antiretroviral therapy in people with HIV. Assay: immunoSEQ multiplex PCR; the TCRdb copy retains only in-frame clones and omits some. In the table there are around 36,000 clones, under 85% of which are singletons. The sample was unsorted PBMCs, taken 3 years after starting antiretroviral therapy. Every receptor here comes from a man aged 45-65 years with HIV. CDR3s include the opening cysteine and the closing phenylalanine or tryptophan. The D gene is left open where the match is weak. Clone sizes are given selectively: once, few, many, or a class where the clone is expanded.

CDR3nt: TGTGCCAGCACCAAAACCGGGACAGGGGGTTCACCCCTCCACTTT
CDR3aa: CASTKTGTGGSPLHF
abundance: NA
j_gene: TRBJ1-6
d_gene: TRBD1
v_gene: TRBV7-9

CDR3nt: TGCGCCAACAGCTCCGGGGTTGTGGAGACCCAGTACTTC
CDR3aa: CANSSGVVETQYF
abundance: NA
j_gene: TRBJ2-5
d_gene: NA
v_gene: TRBV5-1

CDR3nt: TGTGCCAGCAGCCGGACAGGGGGAGGAAACACCATATATTTT
CDR3aa: CASSRTGGGNTIYF
abundance: NA
j_gene: TRBJ1-3
d_gene: TRBD1
v_gene: TRBV13

CDR3nt: TGTGCCAGTAGTATAGCGGCGGGGAGGACTGAAGCTTTCTTT
CDR3aa: CASSIAAGRTEAFF
abundance: NA
j_gene: TRBJ1-1
d_gene: NA
v_gene: TRBV19

CDR3nt: TGTGCCGCTCAAAGCGGGGGGGCCCCCGGGGAGCTGTTTTTT
CDR3aa: CAAQSGGAPGELFF
abundance: NA
j_gene: TRBJ2-2
d_gene: TRBD2
v_gene: TRBV28

CDR3nt: TGTGCCACGGCTCCCGGGGATACGCAGTATTTT
CDR3aa: CATAPGDTQYF
abundance: NA
j_gene: TRBJ2-3
d_gene: NA
v_gene: TRBV2

CDR3nt: TGCGCCAGCAGCTTCGGAGCGAGGGGGACAGATACGCAGTATTTT
CDR3aa: CASSFGARGTDTQYF
abundance: NA
j_gene: TRBJ2-3
d_gene: NA
v_gene: TRBV5-1

CDR3nt: TGCGCCAGCAGCCGGACAGGTTCTGAATACGAGCAGTACTTC
CDR3aa: CASSRTGSEYEQYF
abundance: NA
j_gene: TRBJ2-7
d_gene: TRBD1
v_gene: TRBV4-3

CDR3nt: TGTGCCAGCAGCCAGGCGGCGGTCGGGCAGCCCCAGCATTTT
CDR3aa: CASSQAAVGQPQHF
abundance: few
j_gene: TRBJ1-5
d_gene: NA
v_gene: TRBV7-6

CDR3nt: TGCGCCAGCAGTCAAGAGGGAGGGCCAGTTAATGAGCAGTTCTTC
CDR3aa: CASSQEGGPVNEQFF
abundance: once
j_gene: TRBJ2-1
d_gene: TRBD2
v_gene: TRBV23-1

CDR3nt: TGCGCCAGCAGTTGGACAGGCCGGGCCACTGAAGCTTTCTTT
CDR3aa: CASSWTGRATEAFF
abundance: NA
j_gene: TRBJ1-1
d_gene: TRBD1
v_gene: TRBV5-1

CDR3nt: TGTGCCAGCAGCTTCTCAGGGGGGGGTGAGACCCAGTACTTC
CDR3aa: CASSFSGGGETQYF
abundance: NA
j_gene: TRBJ2-5
d_gene: NA
v_gene: TRBV7-9

CDR3nt: TGTGCCAGCAGTCATCTCCCCCGAAGGCGGGGGGGGAACGAGCAGTACTTC
CDR3aa: CASSHLPRRRGGNEQYF
abundance: NA
j_gene: TRBJ2-7
d_gene: TRBD2
v_gene: TRBV7-9

CDR3nt: TGTGCCAGCAGTATCGAGCGGGTGCAGTACTTC
CDR3aa: CASSIERVQYF
abundance: NA
j_gene: TRBJ2-7
d_gene: NA
v_gene: TRBV27

CDR3nt: TGCGCCAGCAAGACAGGGGAATCTAGCACAGATACGCAGTATTTT
CDR3aa: CASKTGESSTDTQYF
abundance: NA
j_gene: TRBJ2-3
d_gene: TRBD1
v_gene: TRBV5-1

CDR3nt: TGTGCCAGCAGCTTGAGCAGGGAGAGCTCCTACGAGCAGTACTTC
CDR3aa: CASSLSRESSYEQYF
abundance: NA
j_gene: TRBJ2-7
d_gene: NA
v_gene: TRBV5-8

CDR3nt: TGTGCCAGCTCACCACAAGAGACCCAGTACTTC
CDR3aa: CASSPQETQYF
abundance: few
j_gene: TRBJ2-5
d_gene: NA
v_gene: TRBV18

CDR3nt: TGCAGTGTCGGGCGAGGCCATGAGCAGTTCTTC
CDR3aa: CSVGRGHEQFF
abundance: once
j_gene: TRBJ2-1
d_gene: NA
v_gene: TRBV20-1

CDR3nt: TGTGCCAGCAGGGGACTAGCGGTAGGGGAGCAGTACTTC
CDR3aa: CASRGLAVGEQYF
abundance: NA
j_gene: TRBJ2-7
d_gene: TRBD2
v_gene: TRBV28

CDR3nt: TGCGCCAGCAGCCCCCAGGGGCGCGAGCAGTACTTC
CDR3aa: CASSPQGREQYF
abundance: once
j_gene: TRBJ2-7
d_gene: NA
v_gene: TRBV5-1

CDR3nt: TGTGCCAGCAGCTTTCGGACAGGGGGCACTGGTTTGTCTGGAAACACCATATATTTT
CDR3aa: CASSFRTGGTGLSGNTIYF
abundance: NA
j_gene: TRBJ1-3
d_gene: TRBD1
v_gene: TRBV13

CDR3nt: TGTGCCAGCAGCCCTGGGACTGGCGTGTGGAATACGCAGTATTTT
CDR3aa: CASSPGTGVWNTQYF
abundance: NA
j_gene: TRBJ2-3
d_gene: NA
v_gene: TRBV7-3

CDR3nt: TGCGCCAGCAGCTTGGACGGGGGAAATCAGCCCCAGCATTTT
CDR3aa: CASSLDGGNQPQHF
abundance: NA
j_gene: TRBJ1-5
d_gene: NA
v_gene: TRBV5-1

CDR3nt: TGCAGCGCGGACAGGTTCAATGAGCAGTTCTTC
CDR3aa: CSADRFNEQFF
abundance: NA
j_gene: TRBJ2-1
d_gene: TRBD1
v_gene: TRBV29-1

CDR3nt: TGTGCCAGCAGCTTAGCGTTTGGAGGGGTTGGCGGGGAGCTGTTTTTT
CDR3aa: CASSLAFGGVGGELFF
abundance: medium-sized
j_gene: TRBJ2-2
d_gene: NA
v_gene: TRBV7-2

CDR3nt: TGTGCCAGCAGTCCCCAGGGGGCAGGGCGAAATCAGCCCCAGCATTTT
CDR3aa: CASSPQGAGRNQPQHF
abundance: NA
j_gene: TRBJ1-5
d_gene: TRBD1
v_gene: TRBV28

CDR3nt: TGTGCCAGCTGGGACAGGGGAAGGGGCAATCAGCCCCAGCATTTT
CDR3aa: CASWDRGRGNQPQHF
abundance: NA
j_gene: TRBJ1-5
d_gene: TRBD1
v_gene: TRBV6-1

CDR3nt: TGTGCCAGCAGGCGGACAGGGTCTGAAGCTTTCTTT
CDR3aa: CASRRTGSEAFF
abundance: NA
j_gene: TRBJ1-1
d_gene: TRBD1
v_gene: TRBV6-5

CDR3nt: TGTGCCAGCAGCTTGCCCCTCTCAGGTACCCACGAGACCCAGTACTTC
CDR3aa: CASSLPLSGTHETQYF
abundance: NA
j_gene: TRBJ2-5
d_gene: NA
v_gene: TRBV7-9

CDR3nt: TGTGCCAGCAGCTTAAATCAGGGACCTGGAAACACCATATATTTT
CDR3aa: CASSLNQGPGNTIYF
abundance: NA
j_gene: TRBJ1-3
d_gene: NA
v_gene: TRBV7-2

CDR3nt: TGTGCCAGCAGGGGGGACAGAGGAACTAATTCACCCCTCCACTTT
CDR3aa: CASRGDRGTNSPLHF
abundance: NA
j_gene: TRBJ1-6
d_gene: TRBD1
v_gene: TRBV6-1

CDR3nt: TGTGCCAGCTCACCAGCGGGAGGGATCTACGAGCAGTACTTC
CDR3aa: CASSPAGGIYEQYF
abundance: NA
j_gene: TRBJ2-7
d_gene: TRBD2
v_gene: TRBV18

CDR3nt: TGTGCCAGCAGTTCCCACAGGGGGGACTCCTACGAGCAGTACTTC
CDR3aa: CASSSHRGDSYEQYF
abundance: NA
j_gene: TRBJ2-7
d_gene: TRBD1
v_gene: TRBV28

CDR3nt: TGCGCCAGCAGCATCCGGGACAGGGCCTACGAGCAGTACTTC
CDR3aa: CASSIRDRAYEQYF
abundance: NA
j_gene: TRBJ2-7
d_gene: TRBD1
v_gene: TRBV5-1

CDR3nt: TGCGCCAGCAGCTGGGCCGGGACTGATGAAGAGACCCAGTACTTC
CDR3aa: CASSWAGTDEETQYF
abundance: NA
j_gene: TRBJ2-5
d_gene: NA
v_gene: TRBV5-1

CDR3nt: TGTGCCACCCTAGCGGGGGGACACACAGATACGCAGTATTTT
CDR3aa: CATLAGGHTDTQYF
abundance: NA
j_gene: TRBJ2-3
d_gene: TRBD2
v_gene: TRBV2

CDR3nt: TGTGCCAGCAGTGGACAGTTGAACACTGAAGCTTTCTTT
CDR3aa: CASSGQLNTEAFF
abundance: NA
j_gene: TRBJ1-1
d_gene: NA
v_gene: TRBV2

CDR3nt: TGTGCCAGCAGCTTAATAGCTGGGACTTATAACGGGGAGCTGTTTTTT
CDR3aa: CASSLIAGTYNGELFF
abundance: NA
j_gene: TRBJ2-2
d_gene: NA
v_gene: TRBV7-9

CDR3nt: TGTGCCAGCAGGGTTTTGGGTCACCATGGCTACACCTTC
CDR3aa: CASRVLGHHGYTF
abundance: NA
j_gene: TRBJ1-2
d_gene: NA
v_gene: TRBV7-7

CDR3nt: TGTGCCGGTTCCCCGGGGGGACAATCCTACGAGCAGTACTTC
CDR3aa: CAGSPGGQSYEQYF
abundance: NA
j_gene: TRBJ2-7
d_gene: NA
v_gene: TRBV6-6

CDR3nt: TGTGCCAGCTCACCAACTAGCGGGTACAATGAGCAGTTCTTC
CDR3aa: CASSPTSGYNEQFF
abundance: NA
j_gene: TRBJ2-1
d_gene: TRBD2
v_gene: TRBV18

CDR3nt: TGTGCCAGCAGCTTAGCCCTAACTGGTTCACCCCTCCACTTT
CDR3aa: CASSLALTGSPLHF
abundance: NA
j_gene: TRBJ1-6
d_gene: NA
v_gene: TRBV7-9

CDR3nt: TGTGCCAGCAGCTTACCCGGAGACATTCAGTACTTC
CDR3aa: CASSLPGDIQYF
abundance: NA
j_gene: TRBJ2-4
d_gene: NA
v_gene: TRBV11-3

CDR3nt: TGCGCCAGCAGCCCCCCAGGCACCGGGGCCAACGTCCTGACTTTC
CDR3aa: CASSPPGTGANVLTF
abundance: NA
j_gene: TRBJ2-6
d_gene: NA
v_gene: TRBV4-1

CDR3nt: TGTGCCACCAAAGTTCGCCCCGGACTAGCGGGAGGAAGGGCCGGGGAGCTGTTTTTT
CDR3aa: CATKVRPGLAGGRAGELFF
abundance: NA
j_gene: TRBJ2-2
d_gene: TRBD2
v_gene: TRBV19

CDR3nt: TGCAGCGTTCCCATGGACGGTTTTGGGCAGTTCTTC
CDR3aa: CSVPMDGFGQFF
abundance: NA
j_gene: TRBJ2-1
d_gene: NA
v_gene: TRBV29-1

CDR3nt: TGTGCCAGCAGCCTAGGACAGAAGGGCGAGACCCAGTACTTC
CDR3aa: CASSLGQKGETQYF
abundance: NA
j_gene: TRBJ2-5
d_gene: NA
v_gene: TRBV4-2

CDR3nt: TGCGCCAGCAGCCAAGATGGCCGGGCAGCTGGGGCCAACGTCCTGACTTTC
CDR3aa: CASSQDGRAAGANVLTF
abundance: NA
j_gene: TRBJ2-6
d_gene: NA
v_gene: TRBV4-1

CDR3nt: TGTGCCAGCAGCTTGCTAGCGTCGAGCTCCTACGAGCAGTACTTC
CDR3aa: CASSLLASSSYEQYF
abundance: NA
j_gene: TRBJ2-7
d_gene: NA
v_gene: TRBV5-8

CDR3nt: TGTGCCAGCAGTTACTTGCAGGGAAGGAGTGAGCAGTTCTTC
CDR3aa: CASSYLQGRSEQFF
abundance: NA
j_gene: TRBJ2-1
d_gene: NA
v_gene: TRBV6-5

CDR3nt: TGCAGCGTTGCCCCGGGACTAGCGGGGGCCACACGGGATACGCAGTATTTT
CDR3aa: CSVAPGLAGATRDTQYF
abundance: once
j_gene: TRBJ2-3
d_gene: TRBD2
v_gene: TRBV29-1

CDR3nt: TGTGCCAGCAAGCTAGTACTGAACACCGGGGAGCTGTTTTTT
CDR3aa: CASKLVLNTGELFF
abundance: NA
j_gene: TRBJ2-2
d_gene: NA
v_gene: TRBV2

CDR3nt: TGTGCCACCAGCAGAGATCTGACGGACACTGAAGCTTTCTTT
CDR3aa: CATSRDLTDTEAFF
abundance: NA
j_gene: TRBJ1-1
d_gene: NA
v_gene: TRBV15

CDR3nt: TGTGCCAGCAGCCCCCTCTACGAGCAGTACTTC
CDR3aa: CASSPLYEQYF
abundance: few
j_gene: TRBJ2-7
d_gene: NA
v_gene: TRBV5-8

CDR3nt: TGTGCCAGCAGCTCCGGGACAGAAGGCTATGGCTACACCTTC
CDR3aa: CASSSGTEGYGYTF
abundance: NA
j_gene: TRBJ1-2
d_gene: TRBD1
v_gene: TRBV11-1

CDR3nt: TGCGCCAGCAGCCGCGTTTTGAGCGGCGGGGAGACCCAGTACTTC
CDR3aa: CASSRVLSGGETQYF
abundance: NA
j_gene: TRBJ2-5
d_gene: NA
v_gene: TRBV5-1

CDR3nt: TGTGCCAGCAGCTTAGATAGGACAGCCTATGGCTACACCTTC
CDR3aa: CASSLDRTAYGYTF
abundance: few
j_gene: TRBJ1-2
d_gene: NA
v_gene: TRBV7-6

CDR3nt: TGTGCCAGCAGTGTTAAAGCGGGAGGGTCGGGTACGCAGTATTTT
CDR3aa: CASSVKAGGSGTQYF
abundance: NA
j_gene: TRBJ2-3
d_gene: TRBD2
v_gene: TRBV6-5

CDR3nt: TGCAGCGTCGGACAGGGAAACACTGAAGCTTTCTTT
CDR3aa: CSVGQGNTEAFF
abundance: NA
j_gene: TRBJ1-1
d_gene: TRBD1
v_gene: TRBV29-1

CDR3nt: TGTGCCAGCAGCTTAGCGGGCGGAGGCCCTGAAGCTTTCTTT
CDR3aa: CASSLAGGGPEAFF
abundance: once
j_gene: TRBJ1-1
d_gene: NA
v_gene: TRBV7-9